This T cell receptor beta chain was obtained from a study of OX40 agonist ivuxolimab in advanced cancers. Study details: Eligibility rules accepted prior anti-PD-1, anti-PD-L1 or anti-CTLA-4 therapy, and approximately 40% had some.

Turning to this clone: Its specificity is not known.

From germline, CDR1 is MGHRA and CDR2 YSYEKL. V was trimmed by 1 base and J by 3 bases, leaving 9 bases between them. The CDR3 is 14 amino acids. Method: immunoSEQ multiplex PCR; TCRdb's copy keeps in-frame clones and lacks some. Of 70,000 or so clones listed, around 90% are singletons. The study's findings and limits: It was not determined which antigens were specifically recognized by the peripheral T cells that had undergone clonal expansion. Low normalized T-cell clonal expansion was additionally recorded for some nonresponders.

The chain has TRBV4-1 and TRBJ1-1; D not certain. This sequence was found in an adult with an advanced solid tumor such as melanoma, head and neck, liver or kidney cancer. Specimen: CD4+ or CD8+ T cells sorted from blood, collected in a trial of the OX40 agonist ivuxolimab. As DNA, the CDR3 is TGCGCCAGCAGCCAAGTTGACCAGGACACTGAAGCTTTCTTT. Residues: CASSQVDQDTEAFF.